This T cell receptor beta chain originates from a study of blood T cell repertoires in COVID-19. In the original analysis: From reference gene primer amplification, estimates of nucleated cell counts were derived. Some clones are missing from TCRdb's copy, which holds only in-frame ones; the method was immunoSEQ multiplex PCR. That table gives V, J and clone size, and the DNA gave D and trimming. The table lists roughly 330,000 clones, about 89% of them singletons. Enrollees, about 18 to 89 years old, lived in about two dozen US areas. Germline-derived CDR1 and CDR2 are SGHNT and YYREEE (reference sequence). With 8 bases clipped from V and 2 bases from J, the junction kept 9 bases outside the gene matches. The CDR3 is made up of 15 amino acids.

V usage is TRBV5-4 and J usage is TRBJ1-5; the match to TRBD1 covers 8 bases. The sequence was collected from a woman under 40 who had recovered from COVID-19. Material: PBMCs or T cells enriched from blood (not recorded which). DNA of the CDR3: TGTGCCAGTCACAACGGGGGACAGGGCAATCAGCCCCAGCATTTT. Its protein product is CASHNGGQGNQPQHF.